A single sample gave rise to the 12 T cell receptor beta chains below, sequenced in a study of T cell responses to AZD1222 COVID-19 vaccine. The protocol was immunoSEQ multiplex PCR, while the TCRdb copy is restricted to in-frame clones and leaves out a portion. The table has more than 85,000 clones, around 83% seen once. Sequences were derived from peripheral blood, sampled on day 0 of AZD1222 vaccination. The receptors come from an adult in good health.

V gene TRBV7-9 combines with J gene TRBJ2-2, with D perhaps matching TRBD1 (6 bases). V was shortened by 0 bases and J by 4 bases, with 18 bases between the two germline ends. There are 18 residues in the CDR3. Germline V gives CDR1 SEHNR, CDR2 FQNEAQ (reference sequence). This chain's CDR3 is CASSLARWGHPSTGELFF. The CDR3 DNA follows: TGTGCCAGCAGCTTAGCACGGTGGGGGCATCCAAGCACCGGGGAGCTGTTTTTT.

The V and J genes are TRBV3-1 (or the pseudogene TRBV3-2) and TRBJ2-7; 12 bases agree with TRBD1. CDR1 is LGHDT and CDR2 is YNNKEL in the germline V gene (reference sequence). This CDR3 region has 15 residues. The J segment lost 3 bases and the V segment lost 4 bases, leaving 4 bases of the junction unmatched. The CDR3 loop is CASSRGTGGNYEQYF. CDR3 nucleotide sequence: TGTGCCAGCAGCCGGGGGACAGGGGGCAACTACGAGCAGTACTTC.

The chain recombines TRBV7-2 with TRBJ1-2, with D uncertain. Trimming shortened V by 6 bases and J by 5 bases, and 10 bases separated the two germline ends. The CDR3 has 12 residues. The germline V gene encodes CDR1 SGHTA and CDR2 FQGNSA. CDR3 residues: CASRTGGYGYTF. The CDR3 DNA sequence: TGTGCCAGCAGAACGGGAGGGTATGGCTACACCTTC. Full variable domain (remainder filled in from reference TRBV7-2 and TRBJ1-2): GAGVSQSPSNKVTEKGKDVELRCDPISGHTALYWYRQSLGQGLEFLIYFQGNSAPDKSGLPSDRFSAERTGGSVSTLTIQRTQQEDSAVYLCASRTGGYGYTFGSGTRLTVV.

The V gene is TRBV6-5, the J gene TRBJ1-2, with D perhaps matching TRBD1 (6 bases). Looked up from germline, CDR1 is MNHEY and CDR2 is SVGAGI. This CDR3 has 13 amino acids. V shed 10 bases and J shed 4 bases, with 16 bases lying between them. Here the CDR3 DNA reads TGTGCCACCCGATGGGGGCCGCTCTATGGCTACACCTTC. This gives the protein CATRWGPLYGYTF.

The chain carries TRBV4-2 and TRBJ1-1; TRBD1 is a possible D gene (5 bases). V gave up 3 bases and J gave up 2 bases, with 10 bases separating them. The length of the CDR3 is 14 residues. Germline V gene lookup returns CDR1 LGHNA and CDR2 YNFKEQ. The CDR3 coding sequence is TGTGCCAGCAGCCACCTCGACAGAAACACTGAAGCTTTCTTT. It yields the protein CASSHLDRNTEAFF.

The chain has TRBV30 and TRBJ2-3, with 9 bases aligning to TRBD2. The V gene end was trimmed by 4 bases and the J gene end by 3 bases; junction bases not matched to a gene: 8. This CDR3 has 15 amino acids. Germline values: CDR1 GTSNPN, CDR2 SVGIG (reference sequence). CDR3 DNA sequence: TGTGCCTGGACCTCGGGGCTAGCGGGAACAGATACGCAGTATTTT. It is translated as CAWTSGLAGTDTQYF.

The genes are TRBV4-1 and TRBJ2-2; D gene uncertain. CDR3 length: 17 amino acids. Germline CDR1 and CDR2: MGHRA and YSYEKL. Deletions cut 0 bases from V and 0 bases from J, with 11 bases between. Here the CDR3 reads CASSQDPAFSNTGELFF. DNA of the CDR3: TGCGCCAGCAGCCAAGATCCCGCCTTCTCGAACACCGGGGAGCTGTTTTTT.

The table lists this clone with a count of one. The chain links TRBV5-1 to TRBJ1-1; 7 positions agree with TRBD1. The CDR3 sequence is 17 residues long. The V gene end was trimmed by 0 bases and the J gene end by 0 bases; junction bases not matched to a gene: 8. CDR1 SGHRS and CDR2 YFSETQ come from the germline V gene. CDR3 nucleotides: TGCGCCAGCAGCTTGGGGGGTGGGACAGCCTTGAACACTGAAGCTTTCTTT. It is translated as CASSLGGGTALNTEAFF.

The J gene is TRBJ2-3, the V gene TRBV7-6; the D gene is possibly TRBD1 (6 bases). This CDR3 contains 17 residues. Per germline, CDR1 SGHVS and CDR2 FNYEAQ. The V gene lost 5 bases and the J gene lost 0 bases, with 18 bases spanning the gap. This chain's CDR3 is CASSQGRTDSSTDTQYF. In DNA form, the CDR3 reads TGTGCCAGCAGCCAGGGACGGACAGACTCTAGCACAGATACGCAGTATTTT.

The J gene is TRBJ1-2, the V gene TRBV6-5, with unresolved D. The germline V and J ends were trimmed by 0 bases and 2 bases, with 10 bases remaining between them. CDR1 is MNHEY and CDR2 is SVGAGI in the germline V gene. This CDR3 contains 15 residues. The CDR3 reads CASSYSGALNYGYTF. The CDR3 DNA follows: TGTGCCAGCAGTTACTCGGGCGCCTTAAACTATGGCTACACCTTC.

J is TRBJ2-7 and V is TRBV28, with D uncertain. Trimming took off 6 bases at V and 2 bases at J, with 8 bases between the two ends. The CDR3 sequence is 12 residues long. CDR1 MDHEN and CDR2 SYDVKM come from the germline V gene. CDR3: CASSWAPYEQYF. CDR3 DNA: TGTGCCAGCAGCTGGGCCCCCTACGAGCAGTACTTC.

The V gene is TRBV6-2 or TRBV6-3, the J gene TRBJ1-2; TRBD1 matches at 7 bases. CDR1 is MNHEY, CDR2 SVGEGT, per germline. Trimming removed 5 bases from V and 14 bases from J; junction bases left unmatched: 20. The CDR3 spans 15 residues. CDR3 in amino acids: CASSGPRQGVLSGTF. The CDR3 DNA is TGTGCCAGCAGTGGACCTCGTCAGGGGGTACTCAGTGGGACCTTC.